Listed below are T cell receptor beta chains from one sample, sequenced in a study of cytomegalovirus exposure and HLA in healthy donors. The assay was immunoSEQ multiplex PCR, and TCRdb's table has in-frame clones only and misses some. The data show 90,000 to 130,000 clones, 55% to 80% seen once. Sequencing used PBMCs. These receptors originate from a woman aged 25 to 39 in good health and CMV-seronegative. CDR3s include the opening cysteine and the closing phenylalanine or tryptophan. The order of the fields is D gene, V gene, J gene, clone size, CDR3 protein, CDR3 DNA. The D gene is left open where the match is weak. Clone size is stated in some rows and not others, as once, few, many or a class when expanded.

D gene: NA
V gene: TRBV6-5
J gene: TRBJ2-6
clone size: NA
CDR3 protein: CASRSRSGANVLTF
CDR3 DNA: TGTGCCAGCAGGAGTCGCTCTGGGGCCAACGTCCTGACTTTC

D gene: NA
V gene: TRBV28
J gene: TRBJ1-1
clone size: NA
CDR3 protein: CASSLTRRDTEAFF
CDR3 DNA: TGTGCCAGCAGTTTAACCCGGAGGGACACTGAAGCTTTCTTT

D gene: NA
V gene: TRBV18
J gene: TRBJ1-4
clone size: NA
CDR3 protein: CASSPGAATNEKLFF
CDR3 DNA: TGTGCCAGCTCACCGGGGGCTGCAACTAATGAAAAACTGTTTTTT

D gene: NA
V gene: TRBV6-5
J gene: TRBJ1-2
clone size: NA
CDR3 protein: CASSLSAVGPYGYTF
CDR3 DNA: TGTGCCAGCAGTCTTAGCGCCGTGGGTCCCTATGGCTACACCTTC

D gene: TRBD1
V gene: TRBV15
J gene: TRBJ1-1
clone size: NA
CDR3 protein: CATSTHRGRSTEAFF
CDR3 DNA: TGTGCCACCAGCACGCACAGGGGGCGAAGCACTGAAGCTTTCTTT

D gene: NA
V gene: TRBV19
J gene: TRBJ2-7
clone size: NA
CDR3 protein: CASSNEGGAYEQYF
CDR3 DNA: TGTGCCAGTAGTAATGAGGGAGGAGCCTACGAGCAGTACTTC

D gene: NA
V gene: TRBV7-2
J gene: TRBJ1-6
clone size: once
CDR3 protein: CASSLARSDSPLHF
CDR3 DNA: TGTGCCAGCAGCTTAGCGCGGAGTGACTCACCCCTCCACTTT

D gene: TRBD2
V gene: TRBV4-3
J gene: TRBJ2-5
clone size: NA
CDR3 protein: CASSQGREGTQYF
CDR3 DNA: TGCGCCAGCAGCCAAGGGCGGGAGGGGACCCAGTACTTC

D gene: NA
V gene: TRBV19
J gene: TRBJ1-5
clone size: NA
CDR3 protein: CASSSAASVQPQHF
CDR3 DNA: TGTGCCAGTAGTAGTGCCGCCTCAGTTCAGCCCCAGCATTTT

D gene: NA
V gene: TRBV5-6
J gene: TRBJ1-1
clone size: NA
CDR3 protein: CASSLVDGATEAFF
CDR3 DNA: TGTGCCAGCAGCTTGGTCGATGGAGCGACTGAAGCTTTCTTT

D gene: NA
V gene: TRBV29-1
J gene: TRBJ2-5
clone size: NA
CDR3 protein: CSVARGAAQETQYF
CDR3 DNA: TGCAGCGTCGCTCGGGGGGCTGCTCAAGAGACCCAGTACTTC

D gene: NA
V gene: TRBV20-1
J gene: TRBJ2-2
clone size: NA
CDR3 protein: CSATGRRELFF
CDR3 DNA: TGCAGTGCCACAGGGCGGCGGGAGCTGTTTTTT

D gene: NA
V gene: TRBV4-1
J gene: TRBJ1-2
clone size: few
CDR3 protein: CASSQVGQGYGYTF
CDR3 DNA: TGCGCCAGCAGCCAAGTGGGGCAGGGCTATGGCTACACCTTC

D gene: TRBD2
V gene: TRBV28
J gene: TRBJ2-1
clone size: few
CDR3 protein: CASSFRQVSGSIKFHNEQFF
CDR3 DNA: TGTGCCAGCAGTTTTAGACAGGTTAGCGGGAGTATAAAGTTCCACAATGAGCAGTTCTTC

D gene: TRBD2
V gene: TRBV7-9
J gene: TRBJ2-7
clone size: NA
CDR3 protein: CASSLGPAGESYEQYF
CDR3 DNA: TGTGCCAGCAGCTTAGGTCCAGCGGGAGAGTCCTACGAGCAGTACTTC

D gene: NA
V gene: TRBV4-1
J gene: TRBJ2-7
clone size: few
CDR3 protein: CASSQQIRGSYEQYF
CDR3 DNA: TGCGCCAGCAGCCAACAAATCAGGGGTTCCTACGAGCAGTACTTC

D gene: NA
V gene: TRBV30
J gene: TRBJ1-4
clone size: few
CDR3 protein: CAWSVLEWQRSNEKLFF
CDR3 DNA: TGTGCCTGGAGTGTTCTTGAGTGGCAGAGGAGTAATGAAAAACTGTTTTTT

D gene: NA
V gene: TRBV2
J gene: TRBJ1-1
clone size: NA
CDR3 protein: CASSERQGVWTEAFF
CDR3 DNA: TGTGCCAGCAGTGAAAGGCAGGGTGTTTGGACTGAAGCTTTCTTT

D gene: TRBD1
V gene: TRBV7-8
J gene: TRBJ1-4
clone size: NA
CDR3 protein: CASSGGQFATNEKLFF
CDR3 DNA: TGTGCCAGCAGCGGGGGACAGTTTGCAACTAATGAAAAACTGTTTTTT

D gene: NA
V gene: TRBV18
J gene: TRBJ2-2
clone size: NA
CDR3 protein: CASSPRGPGELFF
CDR3 DNA: TGTGCCAGCTCACCAAGGGGTCCCGGGGAGCTGTTTTTT

D gene: NA
V gene: TRBV5-1
J gene: TRBJ2-7
clone size: NA
CDR3 protein: CASSATSSYEQYF
CDR3 DNA: TGCGCCAGCAGCGCCACTAGCTCCTACGAGCAGTACTTC

D gene: NA
V gene: TRBV5-1
J gene: TRBJ1-5
clone size: few
CDR3 protein: CASSPDSGNQPQHF
CDR3 DNA: TGCGCCAGCAGCCCGGACAGCGGTAATCAGCCCCAGCATTTT

D gene: TRBD2
V gene: TRBV7-9
J gene: TRBJ2-1
clone size: NA
CDR3 protein: CASSVTSGRMVGQFF
CDR3 DNA: TGTGCCAGCAGCGTGACTAGCGGGAGGATGGTGGGGCAATTCTTC

D gene: NA
V gene: TRBV11-3
J gene: TRBJ1-3
clone size: NA
CDR3 protein: CASSLEPGGNTIYF
CDR3 DNA: TGTGCCAGCAGCTTAGAACCAGGCGGAAACACCATATATTTT